This T cell receptor beta chain was identified in a study of OX40 agonist ivuxolimab in advanced cancers. Turning to the study itself: Patients received intravenous ivuxolimab every 2 weeks at 0.01 to 10 mg/kg. Dose-escalation patients' cancers were hepatocellular carcinoma, melanoma, renal cell or head and neck cancer.

Sequenced by immunoSEQ multiplex PCR; TCRdb stores in-frame clones only, minus some. There are fewer than 85,000 clones in the sample; approximately 89% occur only once, and less than 0.8% lies in the top ten. V gave up 8 bases and J gave up 5 bases; unmatched junction bases: 11. Germline V gene sequence: CDR1 MDHEN, CDR2 SYDVKM. This CDR3 has 14 amino acids. This receptor was identified in an adult with an advanced solid tumor such as melanoma, head and neck, liver or kidney cancer. The chain employs TRBV28 and TRBJ1-1, with 7 positions matching TRBD1. The sample was CD4+ or CD8+ T cells sorted from blood, taken in a trial of the OX40 agonist ivuxolimab. Written as DNA, the CDR3 is TGTGCCAGCCCCCCGACAGGGCAGATTACTGAAGCTTTCTTT. Translated, it gives CASPPTGQITEAFF.